This T cell receptor beta chain stems from a study of shared clonotypes between healthy human individuals (TCRdb year 2020). The study in broad terms: The cohort included a few men and a couple of women between 18 and 49 years of age. Per donor, three plates each were used for CD4 naive and CD4 memory, two for CD8 naive, and one for CD8 memory. Blood TCR repertoires of five healthy adults were deeply sequenced to estimate repertoire size and the extent of clonotype sharing between individuals. To increase sequencing depth and limit assay-specific biases, different laboratories used diverse techniques to prepare libraries and sequence TCR repertoires. Leukapheresis yielded between about 0.94 and 8.9 billion PBMCs per donor. On the study overall, not on this receptor specifically: Sampling was limited to blood, and TCR repertoires in tissue likely differ from TCR repertoires in blood. Pairwise subsampling indicated that sequencing depth was expected to affect the degree of clonotype sharing among donors. Naive subsets generally had larger estimated clonotype richness than memory subsets. Rarefaction of sorted-subset datasets indicated incomplete sequencing despite the large sequencing depth. Compared with non-shared clonotypes, clonotypes shared by all four sorted-subset donors had higher generation probabilities. Because the study included only a small number of donors, the genetic and exposure-history diversity represented was limited. Approximately 4.8% of naive CD4, around 3.6% of naive CD8, approximately 2% of memory CD4, and 0.35% to 0.5% of memory CD8 clonotypes were shared across several donors.

For the CD8 naive samples, CD45RO-negative cells were positively selected for CCR7, yielding a CD45RA+CCR7+ population from which TemRA cells were excluded. Healthy HIV-negative adults with no recently reported acute infections or vaccinations were included as donors. Every donor was a Caucasian adult residing in Nashville, Tennessee, USA. After blood collection by leukapheresis, PBMCs were isolated using Ficoll-Histopaque density gradient centrifugation and then cryopreserved in the vapor phase of liquid nitrogen. Purity and quantity of every magnetically sorted T cell population were checked by analytical flow cytometry. Genomic DNA was isolated from each sorted fraction and quantified by UV absorbance on a Nanodrop 2000c. Using the deep immunoSEQ assay, TCR CDR3 regions were amplified from genomic DNA by multiplex PCR. Extracted genomic DNA from each cell subset was spread evenly across all wells of several immunoSEQ 96-well plates, with each plate serving as a replicate. For sorted subsets, 200 to 250 ng of genomic DNA, equivalent to around 30,000 T cell genomes, went into each replicate PCR. Purified libraries were measured with a Qubit 3.0 fluorometer, size-checked on a Bioanalyzer 2100, and measured again with the KAPA Library Quantification kit. Each immunoSEQ 96-well plate was sequenced on its own single-read 150-cycle Illumina NextSeq 550 flow cell. For the original study's pipeline: The immunoSEQ output contained only junctional sequences without quality scores, so filtering could not match that applied to full-length reads. Sequences were annotated with PyIR, a Python wrapper for IgBLAST v1.9, and V/J genes and CDR3 were assigned using IMGT germline references. Reads were removed for weak V/J assignments (E-value above 1e-6), missing CDR3, stop codons, out-of-frame junctions, or ambiguous translated residues. V3J clonotypes were defined as sequences sharing an identical inferred V gene, J gene, and CDR3 amino acid sequence. To compute the percentage overlap between repertoires, the number of shared unique clonotypes was divided by the size of the smaller repertoire. RTK rarefaction, the Chao1 estimator, and Recon v2.1 estimates of unobserved clonotypes were used to assess repertoire richness. Generation probabilities were computed with OLGA for all TCRbeta clonotypes obtained by the gDNA method from four donors. This immuneACCESS table, as held by TCRdb, lists in-frame sequences with V and J called but not all clones. Of the missing ones, under half trace to an unresolved V gene in checked studies; the others have no known cause. That table is the source of V, J and clone size, and D and trimming were worked out from the DNA. The sample contains about 2 million clones, approximately 94% of them found a single time. 1.2% of the sample lies in the top ten.

For this clone: What antigen it recognizes has not been identified. Qualities for individual bases were not recorded, and no much larger clone is one base off.

The cysteine opens and the phenylalanine closes a CDR3 of 14 amino acids. The sequence is cut down to CDR3 DNA, 42 bases in frame from base 1. CDR1 SGHAT and CDR2 FQNNGV are derived from the germline V gene. V is clipped by 3 bases and J by 2 bases, and the sequence between their germline boundaries is 11 bases long. This receptor was identified in a young man in good health. The sequence links TRBV11-2 to TRBJ2-7, with a tentative D gene TRBD1 over 6 matching bases. Sequencing was performed on naive CD8+ T cells sorted from blood. The cell subset or site tag for this specimen amounts to: CD45RA+CCR7+. The sequenced DNA is TGTGCCAGCAGCTTCGGCAGGGGTGCCTACGAGCAGTACTTC. Its protein product is CASSFGRGAYEQYF.